This paragraph covers one T cell receptor (beta chain) sequence. Germline V gene data show CDR1 as MNHEY and CDR2 as SVGAGI. The CDR3 covers 11 residues. V was trimmed by 4 bases and J by 5 bases, leaving 5 bases between them. Source study methods: By means of reference gene primer amplification, nucleated cell counts were estimated. The assay was immunoSEQ multiplex PCR, and TCRdb's table has in-frame clones only and misses some. V and J calls and clone size are those listed in that table; D and trimming were worked out from the DNA. The sample gives roughly 52,000 clones, around four fifths of which show up once; 5.2% is in the top ten. This specimen comes from a study of blood T cell repertoires in COVID-19. As for the study in general: COVID-19 samples collected from the United States, Italy and Spain covered acute and convalescent phases.

V is TRBV6-5 and J is TRBJ1-2, with a tentative D call TRBD1 (5 bases). The TCR originated in a human donor in a cohort sampled during active COVID-19. Material for sequencing was peripheral blood. CDR3 in amino acids: CASSSGYGYTF. Written as DNA, the CDR3 is TGTGCCAGCAGTTCAGGGTATGGCTACACCTTC.